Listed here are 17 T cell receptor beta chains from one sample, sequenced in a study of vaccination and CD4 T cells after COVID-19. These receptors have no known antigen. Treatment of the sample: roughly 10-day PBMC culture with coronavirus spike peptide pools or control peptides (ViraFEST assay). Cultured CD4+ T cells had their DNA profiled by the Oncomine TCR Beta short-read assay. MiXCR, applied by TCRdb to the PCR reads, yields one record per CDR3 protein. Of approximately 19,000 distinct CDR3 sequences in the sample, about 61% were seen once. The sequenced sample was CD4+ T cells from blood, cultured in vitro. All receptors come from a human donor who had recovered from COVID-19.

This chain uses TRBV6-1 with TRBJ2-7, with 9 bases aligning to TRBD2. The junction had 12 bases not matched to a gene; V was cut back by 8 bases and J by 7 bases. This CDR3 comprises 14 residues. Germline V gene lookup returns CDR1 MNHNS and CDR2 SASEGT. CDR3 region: CASSEAGGDGEQYF. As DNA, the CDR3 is TGTGCCAGCTCTGAAGCGGGGGGCGATGGGGAGCAGTACTTC.

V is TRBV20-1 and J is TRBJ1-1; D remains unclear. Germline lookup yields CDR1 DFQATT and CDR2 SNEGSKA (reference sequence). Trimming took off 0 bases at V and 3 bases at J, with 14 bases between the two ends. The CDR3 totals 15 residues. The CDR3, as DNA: TGCAGTGCTAGAGATCGACACCCCGGGGACACTGAAGCTTTCTTT. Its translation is CSARDRHPGDTEAFF.

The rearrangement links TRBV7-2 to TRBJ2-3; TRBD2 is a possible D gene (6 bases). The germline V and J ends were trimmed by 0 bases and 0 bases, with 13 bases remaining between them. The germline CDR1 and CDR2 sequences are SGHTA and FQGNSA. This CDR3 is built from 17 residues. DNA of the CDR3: TGTGCCAGCAGCTTAGCGGGGAGGACAACTAGCACAGATACGCAGTATTTT. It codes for CASSLAGRTTSTDTQYF.

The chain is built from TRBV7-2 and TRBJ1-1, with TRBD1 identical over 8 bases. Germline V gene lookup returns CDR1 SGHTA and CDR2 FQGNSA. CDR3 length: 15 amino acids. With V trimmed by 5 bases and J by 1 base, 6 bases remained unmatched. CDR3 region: CASSAIGTGNTEAFF. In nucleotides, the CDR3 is TGTGCCAGCAGCGCAATCGGGACAGGGAACACTGAAGCTTTCTTT.

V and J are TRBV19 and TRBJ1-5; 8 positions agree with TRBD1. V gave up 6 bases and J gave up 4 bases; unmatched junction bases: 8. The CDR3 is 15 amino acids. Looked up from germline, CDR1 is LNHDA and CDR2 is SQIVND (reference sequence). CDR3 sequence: CASRESGGSNQPQHF. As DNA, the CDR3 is TGTGCCAGTAGGGAATCAGGGGGCTCAAATCAGCCCCAGCATTTT.

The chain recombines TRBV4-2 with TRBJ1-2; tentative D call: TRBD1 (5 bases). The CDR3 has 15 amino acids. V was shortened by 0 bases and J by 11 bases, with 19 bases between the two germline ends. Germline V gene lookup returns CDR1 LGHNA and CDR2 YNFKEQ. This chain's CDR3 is CASSQDLRRDAGYTF. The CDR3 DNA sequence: TGTGCCAGCAGCCAAGATCTGAGGAGGGACGCAGGTTACACCTTC.

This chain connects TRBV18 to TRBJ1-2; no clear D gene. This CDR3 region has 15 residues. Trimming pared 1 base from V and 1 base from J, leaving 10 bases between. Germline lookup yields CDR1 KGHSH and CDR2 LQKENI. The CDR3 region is CASSPQPDLNYGYTF. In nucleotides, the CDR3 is TGTGCCAGCTCACCACAACCCGACCTTAACTATGGCTACACCTTC.

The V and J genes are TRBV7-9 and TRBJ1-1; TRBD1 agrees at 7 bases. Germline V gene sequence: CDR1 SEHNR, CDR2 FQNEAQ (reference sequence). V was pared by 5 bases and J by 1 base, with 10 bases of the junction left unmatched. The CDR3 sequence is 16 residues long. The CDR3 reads CASSPVDRVKNTEAFF. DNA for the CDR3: TGTGCCAGCAGCCCGGTCGACAGGGTTAAGAACACTGAAGCTTTCTTT.

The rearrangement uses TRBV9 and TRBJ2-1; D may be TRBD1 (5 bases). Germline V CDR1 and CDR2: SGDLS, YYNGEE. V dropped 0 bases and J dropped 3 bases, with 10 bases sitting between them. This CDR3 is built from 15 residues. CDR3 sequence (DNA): TGTGCCAGCAGCGTAGAGGGGAACTACTACAATGAGCAGTTCTTC. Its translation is CASSVEGNYYNEQFF.

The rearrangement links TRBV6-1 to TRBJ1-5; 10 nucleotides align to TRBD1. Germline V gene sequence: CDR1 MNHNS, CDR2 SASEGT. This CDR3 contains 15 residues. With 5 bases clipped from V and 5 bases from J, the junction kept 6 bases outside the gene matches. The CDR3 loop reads CASSPRQGADQPQHF. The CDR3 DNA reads TGTGCCAGCAGTCCACGACAGGGGGCGGATCAGCCCCAGCATTTT.

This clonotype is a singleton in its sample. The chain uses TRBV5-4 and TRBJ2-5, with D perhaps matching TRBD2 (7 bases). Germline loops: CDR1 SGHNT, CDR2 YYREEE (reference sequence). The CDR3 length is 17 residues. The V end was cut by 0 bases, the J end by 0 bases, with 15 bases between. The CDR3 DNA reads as TGTGCCAGCAGCTTGGCCGGGGGCGGGGGCCACCAAGAGACCCAGTACTTC. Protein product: CASSLAGGGGHQETQYF.

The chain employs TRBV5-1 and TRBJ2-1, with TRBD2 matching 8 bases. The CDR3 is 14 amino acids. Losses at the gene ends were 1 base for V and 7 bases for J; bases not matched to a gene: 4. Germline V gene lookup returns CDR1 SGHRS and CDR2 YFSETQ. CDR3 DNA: TGCGCCAGCAGCTTGACGGGAGGGCCGAATGAGCAGTTCTTC. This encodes CASSLTGGPNEQFF.

This CDR3 reads CASKIEVGRIRSPLHF. The CDR3 DNA is TGTGCCAGCAAGATAGAAGTTGGACGGATCAGGTCACCCCTCCACTTT. The chain carries TRBV2 and TRBJ1-6; no clear D. Germline V gene sequence: CDR1 SNHLY, CDR2 FYNNEI. V was trimmed by 7 bases and J by 10 bases, leaving 23 bases between them. The CDR3 extends over 16 amino acids.

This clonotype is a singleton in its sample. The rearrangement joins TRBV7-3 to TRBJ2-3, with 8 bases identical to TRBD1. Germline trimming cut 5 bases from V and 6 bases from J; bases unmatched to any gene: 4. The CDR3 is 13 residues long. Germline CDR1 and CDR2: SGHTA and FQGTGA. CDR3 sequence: CASSDGQGDTQYF. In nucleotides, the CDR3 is TGTGCCAGCAGCGACGGACAGGGCGATACGCAGTATTTT.

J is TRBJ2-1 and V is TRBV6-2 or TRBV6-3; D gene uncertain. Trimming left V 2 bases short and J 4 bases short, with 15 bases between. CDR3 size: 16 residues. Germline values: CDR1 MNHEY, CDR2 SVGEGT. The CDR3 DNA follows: TGTGCCAGCAGTTACGCCGGTACGGGTTGGTACAATGAGCAGTTCTTC. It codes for CASSYAGTGWYNEQFF.

The CDR3 reads CASRGTNSYEQYF. The CDR3 nucleotides are TGTGCCAGCAGGGGGACAAACTCGTACGAGCAGTACTTC. The chain couples TRBV7-2 to TRBJ2-7; D is perhaps TRBD1 (6 bases). This CDR3 region has 13 residues. Germline V CDR1 and CDR2: SGHTA, FQGNSA. Between the trimmed V and J ends, which lost 6 bases and 4 bases, there was a span of 13 bases.

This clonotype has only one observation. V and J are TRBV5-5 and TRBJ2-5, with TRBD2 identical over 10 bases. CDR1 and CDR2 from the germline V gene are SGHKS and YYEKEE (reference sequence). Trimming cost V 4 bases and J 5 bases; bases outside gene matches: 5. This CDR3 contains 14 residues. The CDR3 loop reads CASSDSGRWETQYF. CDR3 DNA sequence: TGTGCCAGCAGCGATAGCGGGAGGTGGGAGACCCAGTACTTC.